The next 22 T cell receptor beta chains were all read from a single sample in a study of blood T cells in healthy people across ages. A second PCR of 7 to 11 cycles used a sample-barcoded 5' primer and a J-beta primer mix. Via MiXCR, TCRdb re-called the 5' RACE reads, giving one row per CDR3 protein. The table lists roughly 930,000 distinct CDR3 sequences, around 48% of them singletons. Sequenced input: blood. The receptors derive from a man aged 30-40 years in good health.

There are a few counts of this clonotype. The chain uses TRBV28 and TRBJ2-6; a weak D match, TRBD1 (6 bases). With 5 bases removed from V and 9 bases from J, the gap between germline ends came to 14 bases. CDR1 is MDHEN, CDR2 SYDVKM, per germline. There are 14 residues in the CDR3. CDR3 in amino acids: CASSSRQVINVLTF. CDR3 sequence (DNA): TGTGCCAGCAGTAGTAGACAGGTTATCAACGTCCTGACTTTC.

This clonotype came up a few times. CDR3 sequence: CASSQLAGASSSYNEQFF. The CDR3 DNA reads TGCGCCAGCAGCCAACTAGCGGGGGCTTCGAGCTCCTACAATGAGCAGTTCTTC. The V gene is TRBV4-1, the J gene TRBJ2-1; the match to TRBD2 covers 10 bases. The CDR3 has 18 residues. Germline CDR1 MGHRA, CDR2 YSYEKL. The V and J ends lost 2 bases and 0 bases, in that order; junction bases with no gene match: 7.

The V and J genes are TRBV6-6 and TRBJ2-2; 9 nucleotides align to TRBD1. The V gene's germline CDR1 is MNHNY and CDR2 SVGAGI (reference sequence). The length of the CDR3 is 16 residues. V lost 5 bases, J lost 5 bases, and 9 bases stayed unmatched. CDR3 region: CASSVTGGRGTGELFF. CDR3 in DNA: TGTGCCAGCAGTGTAACAGGGGGCAGGGGTACCGGGGAGCTGTTTTTT.

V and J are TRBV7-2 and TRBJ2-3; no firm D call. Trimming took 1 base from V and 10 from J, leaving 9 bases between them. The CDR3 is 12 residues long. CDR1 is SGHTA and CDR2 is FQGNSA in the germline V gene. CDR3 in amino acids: CASSLDLQAQYF. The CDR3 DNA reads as TGTGCCAGCAGCTTAGATCTGCAGGCGCAGTATTTT. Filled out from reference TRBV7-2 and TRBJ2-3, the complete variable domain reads GAGVSQSPSNKVTEKGKDVELRCDPISGHTALYWYRQSLGQGLEFLIYFQGNSAPDKSGLPSDRFSAERTGGSVSTLTIQRTQQEDSAVYLCASSLDLQAQYFGPGTRLTVL.

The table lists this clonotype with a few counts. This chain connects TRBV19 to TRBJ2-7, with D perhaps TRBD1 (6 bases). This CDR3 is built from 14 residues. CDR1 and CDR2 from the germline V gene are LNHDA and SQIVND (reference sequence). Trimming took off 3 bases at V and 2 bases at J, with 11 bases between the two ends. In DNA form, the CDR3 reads TGTGCCAGTAGTATGAGTCCAGGGGCCTACGAGCAGTACTTC. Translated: CASSMSPGAYEQYF.

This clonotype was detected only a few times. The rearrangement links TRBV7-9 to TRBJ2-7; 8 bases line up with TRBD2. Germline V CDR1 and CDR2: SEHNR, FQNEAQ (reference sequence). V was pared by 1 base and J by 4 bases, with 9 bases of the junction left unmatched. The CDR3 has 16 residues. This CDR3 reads CASSLGSRGEPYEQYF. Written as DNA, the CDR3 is TGTGCCAGCAGCTTAGGGTCGCGGGGGGAGCCATACGAGCAGTACTTC.

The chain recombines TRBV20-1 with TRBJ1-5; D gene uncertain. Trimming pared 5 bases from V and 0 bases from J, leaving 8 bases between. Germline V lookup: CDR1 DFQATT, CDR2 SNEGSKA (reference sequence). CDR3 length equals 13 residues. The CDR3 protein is CSARSNSNQPQHF. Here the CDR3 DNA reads TGCAGTGCTCGGAGCAATAGCAATCAGCCCCAGCATTTT.

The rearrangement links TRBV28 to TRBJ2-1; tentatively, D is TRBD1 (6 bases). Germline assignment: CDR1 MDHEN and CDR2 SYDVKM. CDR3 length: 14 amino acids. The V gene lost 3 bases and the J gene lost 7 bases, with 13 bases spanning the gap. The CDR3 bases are TGTGCCAGCAGTTTGACGGGACATGGGAATGAGCAGTTCTTC. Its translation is CASSLTGHGNEQFF.

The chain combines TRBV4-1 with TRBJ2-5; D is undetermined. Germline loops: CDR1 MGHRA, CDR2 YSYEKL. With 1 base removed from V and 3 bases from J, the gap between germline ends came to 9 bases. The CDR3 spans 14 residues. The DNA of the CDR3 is TGCGCCAGCAGCCAAGTTTCCAGAGAAGAGACCCAGTACTTC. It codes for CASSQVSREETQYF.

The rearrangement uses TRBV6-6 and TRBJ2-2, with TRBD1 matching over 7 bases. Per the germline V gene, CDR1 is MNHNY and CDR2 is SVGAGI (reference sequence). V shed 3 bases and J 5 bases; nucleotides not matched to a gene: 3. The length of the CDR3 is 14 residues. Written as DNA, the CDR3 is TGTGCCAGCAGTTATCAGACAGGGACCGGGGAGCTGTTTTTT. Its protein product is CASSYQTGTGELFF.

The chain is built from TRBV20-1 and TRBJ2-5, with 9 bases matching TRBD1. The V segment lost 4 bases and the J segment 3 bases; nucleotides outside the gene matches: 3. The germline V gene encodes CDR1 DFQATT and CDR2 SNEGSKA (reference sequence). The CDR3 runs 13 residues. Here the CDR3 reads CSATGQGKETQYF. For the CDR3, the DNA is TGCAGTGCTACCGGACAGGGGAAAGAGACCCAGTACTTC.

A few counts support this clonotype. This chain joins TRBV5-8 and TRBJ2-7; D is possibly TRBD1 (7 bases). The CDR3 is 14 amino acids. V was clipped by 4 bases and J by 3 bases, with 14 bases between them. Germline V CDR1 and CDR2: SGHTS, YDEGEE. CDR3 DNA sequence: TGTGCCAGCAGCCGGGGACAGCGGGTCTACGAGCAGTACTTC. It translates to CASSRGQRVYEQYF.

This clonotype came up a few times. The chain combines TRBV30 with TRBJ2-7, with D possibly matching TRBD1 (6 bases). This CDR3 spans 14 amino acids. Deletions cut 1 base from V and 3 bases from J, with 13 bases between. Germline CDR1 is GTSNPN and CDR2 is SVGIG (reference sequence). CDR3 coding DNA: TGTGCCTGGAGTGGAGGAACAGGGTACTACGAGCAGTACTTC. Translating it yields CAWSGGTGYYEQYF.

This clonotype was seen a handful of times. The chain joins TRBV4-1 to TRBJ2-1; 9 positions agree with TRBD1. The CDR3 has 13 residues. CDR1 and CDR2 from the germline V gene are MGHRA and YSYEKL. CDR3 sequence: CATGGGAYNEQFF. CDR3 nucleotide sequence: TGCGCGACAGGGGGGGGGGCCTACAATGAGCAGTTCTTC.

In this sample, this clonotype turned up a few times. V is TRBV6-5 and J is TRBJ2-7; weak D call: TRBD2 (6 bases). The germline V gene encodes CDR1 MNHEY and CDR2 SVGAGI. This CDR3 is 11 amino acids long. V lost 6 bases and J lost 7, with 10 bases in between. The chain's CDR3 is CASSHRGEQYF. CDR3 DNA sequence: TGTGCCAGCAGCCACCGGGGGGAGCAGTACTTC.

Here the CDR3 reads CASSQGGEAGYTF. CDR3 nucleotides: TGTGCCAGCAGCCAAGGTGGGGAGGCTGGCTACACCTTC. The chain carries TRBV3-1 and TRBJ1-2; D gene uncertain. The V and J ends lost 1 base and 7 bases respectively, with 10 bases between them. The germline CDR1 and CDR2 sequences are LGHDT and YNNKEL (reference sequence). The CDR3 totals 13 residues.

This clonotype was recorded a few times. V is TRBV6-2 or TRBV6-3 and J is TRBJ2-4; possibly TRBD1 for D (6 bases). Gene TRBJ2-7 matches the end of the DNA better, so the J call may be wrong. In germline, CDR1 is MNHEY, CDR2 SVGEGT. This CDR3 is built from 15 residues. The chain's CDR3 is CASSYLGATAYEQYF. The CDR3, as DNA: TGTGCCAGCAGTTACTTGGGGGCCACCGCCTACGAGCAGTACTTC.

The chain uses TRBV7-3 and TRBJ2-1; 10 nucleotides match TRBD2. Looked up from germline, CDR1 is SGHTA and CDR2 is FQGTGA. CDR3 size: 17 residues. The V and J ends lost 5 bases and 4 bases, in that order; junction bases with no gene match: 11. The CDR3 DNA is TGTGCCAGCAGCCCAGGGGTAGCGGGGGGTAAATACAATGAGCAGTTCTTC. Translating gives CASSPGVAGGKYNEQFF.

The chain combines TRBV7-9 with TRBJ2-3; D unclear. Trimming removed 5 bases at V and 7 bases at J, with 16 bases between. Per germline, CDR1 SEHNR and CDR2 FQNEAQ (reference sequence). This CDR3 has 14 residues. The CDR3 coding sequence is TGTGCCAGCAGCACCTTGACCCCCACTAATACGCAGTATTTT. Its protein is CASSTLTPTNTQYF.

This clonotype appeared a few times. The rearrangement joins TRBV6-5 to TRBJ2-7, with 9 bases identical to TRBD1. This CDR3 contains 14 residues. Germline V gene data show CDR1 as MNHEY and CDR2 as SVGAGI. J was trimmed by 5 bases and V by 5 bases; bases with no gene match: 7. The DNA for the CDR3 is TGTGCCAGCAGTCGATGGACAGGGGCCAACGAGCAGTACTTC. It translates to CASSRWTGANEQYF.

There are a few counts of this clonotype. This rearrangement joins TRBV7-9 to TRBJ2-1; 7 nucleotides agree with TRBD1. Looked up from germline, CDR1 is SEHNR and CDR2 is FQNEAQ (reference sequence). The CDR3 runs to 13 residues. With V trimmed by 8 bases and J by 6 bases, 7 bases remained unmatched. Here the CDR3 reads CASGKGASNEQFF. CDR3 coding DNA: TGTGCCAGCGGCAAGGGGGCGTCCAATGAGCAGTTCTTC.

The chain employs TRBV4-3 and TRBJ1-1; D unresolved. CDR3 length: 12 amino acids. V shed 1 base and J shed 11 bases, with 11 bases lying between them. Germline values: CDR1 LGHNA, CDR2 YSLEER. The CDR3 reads CASSQAGLGAFF. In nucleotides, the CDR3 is TGCGCCAGCAGCCAAGCGGGATTAGGCGCTTTCTTT.